The clone carrying this T cell receptor (beta chain) occurred a few times. Its antigen is not identified. The data originate from a study of beta chain features in type 1 diabetes. Regarding the study as a whole: Patients with Type 1 diabetes showed moderately but significantly shorter TCRB CDR3s in all four CD4+ subsets. For type 1 diabetes patients, VDJ junctions showed fewer insertions and more deletions.

Per germline, CDR1 KGHSH and CDR2 LQKENI. The CDR3 sequence is 14 residues long. The J segment lost 8 bases and the V segment lost 2 bases, leaving 3 bases of the junction unmatched. A heparinised blood draw that averaged approximately 110 mL was obtained once from each donor. Of the isolated RNA, all was reverse transcribed, and so the sequenced material was expressed TCRB transcripts. Data came from immunoSEQ multiplex PCR; TCRdb stores just in-frame clones and leaves some out. This repertoire shows 400,000 to 600,000 clones, roughly 30% found once; its top ten account for roughly 0.06%. Sequencing used naive CD4+ T cells from blood. The rearrangement links TRBV18 to TRBJ2-4; TRBD2 matches 10 bases. The source is a man between 18 and 35 years old in good health. CDR3 in DNA: TGTGCCAGCTCACCAGGGACTAGCGTTGACATTCAGTACTTC. Residues: CASSPGTSVDIQYF.